This TCR beta chain is from a study of shared clonotypes between healthy human individuals (dated by TCRdb to about 2020). Regarding the research as a whole: The cohort comprised a couple of women and three men aged 18 to 49 years. Per donor, three plates each were used for CD4 naive and CD4 memory, two for CD8 naive, and one for CD8 memory. Between about 0.8 and 8.9 billion PBMCs per donor were obtained by leukapheresis. The study deeply sequenced blood TCR repertoires of about five healthy adults to estimate repertoire size and the extent of clonotype sharing between individuals. Different laboratories and diverse techniques were used to prepare libraries and sequence TCR repertoires, to increase sequencing depth and limit assay-specific biases.

V is shortened by 4 bases, J by 0 bases, and the region joining them spans 13 bases. Per the germline V gene, SGHRS is the CDR1 and YFSETQ is the CDR2. The CDR3 contains 15 residues, cysteine and phenylalanine counted. CDR3 DNA is the only sequence kept; it has 45 bases, read in frame from the first base. Note on this clone: Its cognate antigen has yet to be identified. Within one base of it there is no much larger clone, and no base qualities were kept.

The donors were healthy, HIV-negative adults who had no recently reported acute infections or vaccinations. Only Caucasian adults living in Nashville, Tennessee, USA were represented among the donors. CD4+ T cells were enriched by magnetic negative selection; naive cells were then positively selected on CD45RA, and the negative fraction formed the memory subset. After blood collection by leukapheresis, PBMCs were isolated using Ficoll-Histopaque density gradient centrifugation and then cryopreserved in the vapor phase of liquid nitrogen. Analytical flow cytometry was used to check the purity and quantity of every magnetically sorted T cell population. Genomic DNA was isolated from every sorted fraction and measured by UV absorbance on a Nanodrop 2000c. The paper's findings and limits, for the study overall: Naive subsets generally had larger estimated clonotype richness than memory subsets did. Sampling was restricted to blood, and TCR repertoires in tissue are likely to differ from TCR repertoires in blood. Pairwise subsampling led to the expectation that sequencing depth would affect the degree of clonotype sharing among donors. The genetic and exposure-history diversity represented was limited by the small number of donors. Incomplete sequencing was indicated by rarefaction of sorted-subset datasets, despite the large sequencing depth. Sharing across several donors was observed for around 5% of naive CD4, around 3.5% of naive CD8, 2.3% of memory CD4, and over 0.3% of memory CD8 clonotypes. Higher generation probabilities were observed for clonotypes shared by all four sorted-subset donors than for non-shared clonotypes.

Using the deep immunoSEQ assay, TCR CDR3 regions were amplified from genomic DNA by multiplex PCR. For each cell subset, the extracted genomic DNA was distributed evenly across all wells of several immunoSEQ 96-well plates, and each plate served as one replicate. For sorted subsets, roughly 200 ng of genomic DNA, equivalent to 25,000 to 30,000 T cell genomes, went into each replicate PCR. Purified libraries were measured with a Qubit 3.0 fluorometer, size-checked on a Bioanalyzer 2100, and measured again with the KAPA Library Quantification kit. Every immunoSEQ 96-well plate was sequenced on a separate single-read 150-cycle Illumina NextSeq 550 flow cell. Per the authors' processing: Because the immunoSEQ output held only junctional sequences and lacked quality scores, the filtering could not match the filtering applied to full-length reads. To assign V/J genes and CDR3, sequences were annotated using PyIR, a Python wrapper for IgBLAST v1.9, with IMGT germline references. Reads with weak V/J assignments (E-value above 1e-6), missing CDR3, stop codons, out-of-frame junctions, or ambiguous translated residues were removed. A V3J clonotype was defined by an identical inferred V gene, J gene, and CDR3 amino acid sequence. Percentage overlap between repertoires was calculated by dividing the number of shared unique clonotypes by the size of the smaller repertoire. Richness of each repertoire was evaluated using RTK rarefaction, the Chao1 estimator, and Recon v2.1 estimates of unobserved clonotypes. Generation probabilities were computed with OLGA for all TCRbeta clonotypes obtained by the gDNA method from several donors. TCRdb carries this immuneACCESS record with in-frame sequences only. Its versions omit some clonotypes, under half of them owing to an unresolved V gene in the studies checked, with the rest unexplained. The V and J calls and clone size are taken from that table; D and trimming were inferred from the DNA. The table for this sample lists some 2,000,000 clones; more than 90% of them were counted only once. Clones ranked in the top ten supply approximately 0.13% of the sample.

This TCR derives from a man aged 18 to 30 in good health. The chain was built from TRBV5-1 and TRBJ1-1; the D gene identity is not certain. Specimen: naive CD4+ T cells sorted from blood. Read against the paper, the sample's cell subset or site label means: CD45RA+ positively selected. Here the CDR3 is given as CASSARAGLNTEAFF. In nucleotides, the sequence is TGCGCCAGCAGCGCGAGGGCCGGTCTGAACACTGAAGCTTTCTTT.